The TCR beta chain described here comes from a study of control samples from healthy donors and cancer patients. V lost 1 base, J lost 1 base, and 11 bases lay in between. The V gene's germline CDR1 is SGHTA and CDR2 FQGNSA. The CDR3 extends over 16 amino acids. Some clones are missing from TCRdb's copy, which holds only in-frame ones; the method was immunoSEQ multiplex PCR. The sample has over 150,000 clones; around 90% are singletons. Input material: blood. V gene TRBV7-2 combines with J gene TRBJ1-3; a weak D match, TRBD1 (5 bases). The sequence was obtained from a woman aged 45-65 years in good health. Written as DNA, the CDR3 is TGTGCCAGCAGCTTAGACGGGCCAGGGTCTGGAAACACCATATATTTT. It encodes CASSLDGPGSGNTIYF.